The 27 T cell receptor beta chains in this list originate from one sample, sequenced in a study of blood T cell repertoires in COVID-19. TCRdb's table, derived via immunoSEQ multiplex PCR, lists solely in-frame clones and lacks some. The table has fewer than 250,000 clones, about 84% seen once. Sequenced input: PBMCs or T cells enriched from blood (not recorded which). These receptors all stem from a woman in her 40s with acute COVID-19.

The chain joins TRBV5-1 to TRBJ2-1, with TRBD1 identical over 9 bases. V dropped 0 bases and J dropped 10; count of bases not matched to a gene: 20. Germline CDR1 reads SGHRS; CDR2 reads YFSETQ. This CDR3 region has 19 residues. The CDR3 spells CASSLGTGVGVAGQREQFF. CDR3 nucleotide sequence: TGCGCCAGCAGCTTGGGGACAGGGGTCGGTGTAGCAGGGCAACGAGAGCAGTTCTTC.

The chain uses TRBV19 and TRBJ1-3; D not resolved. Germline V gene data show CDR1 as LNHDA and CDR2 as SQIVND (reference sequence). Trimming stripped 4 bases from V and 4 bases from J, with 11 bases between. The CDR3 covers 14 residues. The CDR3 is CASSTRTGGNTIYF. In DNA, the CDR3 is TGTGCCAGTAGTACACGGACTGGAGGAAACACCATATATTTT.

This clone appeared a few times. The V call is TRBV11-1, the J call TRBJ2-7; tentative D call: TRBD2 (6 bases). Germline-derived CDR1 and CDR2 are SGHAT and FQDESV (reference sequence). V was shortened by 0 bases and J by 0 bases, with 12 bases between the two germline ends. The CDR3 covers 16 residues. CDR3 coding DNA: TGTGCCAGCAGCTTAGCCAGCGGGTACTACTCCTACGAGCAGTACTTC. This gives the protein CASSLASGYYSYEQYF.

The V gene is TRBV28, the J gene TRBJ2-5; no clear D. The length of the CDR3 is 13 residues. Germline CDR1 MDHEN, CDR2 SYDVKM. Deletions cut 3 bases from V and 5 bases from J, with 10 bases between. CDR3 DNA sequence: TGTGCCAGCAGTTTGGGCCTTCGGGAGACCCAGTACTTC. This gives the protein CASSLGLRETQYF.

This sequence joins TRBV2 and TRBJ1-1; 10 nucleotides agree with TRBD1. The CDR3 is 18 amino acids. V gave up 8 bases and J gave up 0 bases; unmatched junction bases: 15. Germline-derived CDR1 and CDR2 are SNHLY and FYNNEI. For the CDR3, the DNA is TGTGCCAGCTTCCGTGGGACAGGGGAGTCCTTGGTGAACACTGAAGCTTTCTTT. Translated: CASFRGTGESLVNTEAFF.

This chain links TRBV27 with TRBJ1-6, with 7 nucleotides matching TRBD1. This CDR3 has 13 residues. CDR1 is MNHEY and CDR2 is SMNVEV in the germline V gene (reference sequence). V was pared by 4 bases and J by 9 bases, with 3 bases of the junction left unmatched. This CDR3 is CASSSGGLSPLHF. CDR3 DNA sequence: TGTGCCAGCAGTTCAGGGGGTCTTTCACCCCTCCACTTT.

V and J are TRBV5-1 and TRBJ1-2; 10 bases map to TRBD1. J lost 8 bases, V lost 1 base, and 8 bases had no gene match. Germline V lookup: CDR1 SGHRS, CDR2 YFSETQ. The CDR3 consists of 15 residues. CDR3 sequence (DNA): TGCGCCAGCAGCTTGCGGGACAGGGGAGGGAGCGGCTACACCTTC. It translates to CASSLRDRGGSGYTF.

The chain is built from TRBV11-2 and TRBJ2-7, with D possibly TRBD2 on 6 matching bases. Deletions cut 5 bases from V and 3 bases from J, with 11 bases between. Germline V CDR1 and CDR2: SGHAT, FQNNGV. This CDR3 spans 13 amino acids. CDR3 sequence reads: CASSPGVLYEQYF. Here the CDR3 DNA reads TGTGCCAGCAGCCCGGGAGTGCTCTACGAGCAGTACTTC.

This clone was seen just once. The chain uses TRBV24-1 and TRBJ2-3; TRBD2 is a possible D gene (6 bases). From germline, CDR1 is KGHDR and CDR2 SFDVKD. The V end lost 4 bases, the J end lost 10 bases, and 23 bases lay between the germline ends. The CDR3 is 16 residues long. CDR3 residues: CATSDQSGPAQGAQYF. CDR3 coding DNA: TGTGCCACCAGTGACCAGAGCGGGCCGGCCCAGGGTGCGCAGTATTTT.

The V and J genes are TRBV6-5 and TRBJ2-5; 7 nucleotides align to TRBD1. This CDR3 has 14 residues. Germline assignment: CDR1 MNHEY and CDR2 SVGAGI. V lost 5 bases, J lost 7 bases, and 10 bases stayed unmatched. The CDR3 reads CASSPNRGQATQYF. DNA of the CDR3: TGTGCCAGCAGTCCAAACAGGGGCCAGGCGACCCAGTACTTC.

This chain links TRBV6-1 with TRBJ2-5, with 8 bases aligning to TRBD1. This CDR3 comprises 16 residues. The junction had 8 bases not matched to a gene; V was cut back by 1 base and J by 4 bases. Germline CDR1 and CDR2: MNHNS and SASEGT. The CDR3 DNA reads as TGTGCCAGCAGTGAAGTACGACAGGGGATCAGAGAGACCCAGTACTTC. Its translation is CASSEVRQGIRETQYF.

The chain is built from TRBV5-6 and TRBJ1-6, with D possibly matching TRBD1 (6 bases). Germline CDR1 reads SGHDT; CDR2 reads YYEEEE. There are 15 residues in the CDR3. The germline V and J ends were trimmed by 4 bases and 7 bases, with 15 bases remaining between them. This CDR3 is CASSLGGGLNSPLHF. CDR3 bases: TGTGCCAGCAGCCTCGGGGGGGGCCTGAATTCACCCCTCCACTTT.

J is TRBJ2-7 and V is TRBV5-1; a possible D gene is TRBD2 (6 bases). Trimming cost V 3 bases and J 4 bases, with 17 bases left between them. This CDR3 region has 15 residues. Germline CDR1 and CDR2: SGHRS and YFSETQ. The CDR3, as DNA: TGCGCCAGCAGCTCGGGACTTCCTCCCAATTACGAGCAGTACTTC. Its protein product is CASSSGLPPNYEQYF.

The chain employs TRBV18 and TRBJ1-4; 8 positions agree with TRBD1. The germline V gene encodes CDR1 KGHSH and CDR2 LQKENI. V gave up 4 bases and J gave up 8 bases; unmatched junction bases: 6. The CDR3 is 14 amino acids. The CDR3 region has the DNA TGTGCCAGCTCACGCGACAGGGGCGGAGAAAAACTGTTTTTT. Protein sequence: CASSRDRGGEKLFF.

The rearrangement uses TRBV2 and TRBJ2-7, with D uncertain. V lost 1 base to trimming and J lost 6 bases, with 13 bases between them. The CDR3 has 14 amino acids. Germline assignment: CDR1 SNHLY and CDR2 FYNNEI. The CDR3 DNA reads TGTGCCAGCAGTGAAGGGTTCAGAACTACCGAGCAGTACTTC. Its protein product is CASSEGFRTTEQYF.

The chain joins TRBV7-2 to TRBJ2-3; a possible D gene is TRBD1 (5 bases). The CDR3 runs to 14 residues. CDR1 SGHTA and CDR2 FQGNSA come from the germline V gene. Trimming removed 1 base from V and 6 bases from J, with 11 bases in between. The CDR3 DNA sequence: TGTGCCAGCAGCTTAGTGGGGCTGCTTGATACGCAGTATTTT. It encodes CASSLVGLLDTQYF.

The rearrangement joins TRBV29-1 to TRBJ2-1; 10 nucleotides align to TRBD2. From germline, CDR1 is SQVTM and CDR2 ANQGSEA. V lost 4 bases and J lost 7; bases outside the gene matches: 13. The CDR3 contains 16 residues. The CDR3 DNA is TGCAGCGTTGCGCCATCACTAGCGGGGTCTAGGAATGAGCAGTTCTTC. This translates into CSVAPSLAGSRNEQFF.

The rearrangement links TRBV5-1 to TRBJ1-1; 11 bases map to TRBD1. The germline V gene has CDR1 SGHRS and CDR2 YFSETQ. CDR3 length equals 17 residues. The ends lost 0 bases at V and 7 bases at J; junction bases unmatched: 11. In DNA form, the CDR3 reads TGCGCCAGCAGCTTGGGGACAGGGGGCGAAACTCCACTTGAAGCTTTCTTT. Amino acids: CASSLGTGGETPLEAFF.

This clone was seen a few times. V and J are TRBV9 and TRBJ1-1; D may be TRBD1 (6 bases). CDR3 length: 14 residues. Per the germline V gene, CDR1 is SGDLS and CDR2 is YYNGEE. V dropped 2 bases and J dropped 1 base, with 9 bases sitting between them. Written as DNA, the CDR3 is TGTGCCAGCAGCGTGAGGGGGTCGAACACTGAAGCTTTCTTT. Protein product: CASSVRGSNTEAFF.

This clone has only one observation. The rearrangement links TRBV10-3 to TRBJ1-4; TRBD1 agrees at 7 bases. Germline V gene sequence: CDR1 ENHRY, CDR2 SYGVKD. The CDR3 sequence is 14 residues long. With 4 bases clipped from V and 7 bases from J, the junction kept 6 bases outside the gene matches. CDR3 residues: CAISAQTGIEKLFF. The CDR3 DNA is TGTGCCATCAGTGCCCAGACAGGGATTGAAAAACTGTTTTTT.

The chain recombines TRBV19 with TRBJ1-2; 9 bases match TRBD1. Trimming removed 7 bases from V and 2 bases from J; junction bases left unmatched: 11. The CDR3 contains 16 residues. Germline loops: CDR1 LNHDA, CDR2 SQIVND (reference sequence). The CDR3 loop is CASNPDIGQGNYGYTF. Here the CDR3 DNA reads TGTGCCAGTAATCCGGACATAGGACAGGGGAACTATGGCTACACCTTC.

The rearrangement links TRBV11-2 to TRBJ2-2, with unresolved D. V lost 2 bases, J lost 5 bases, and 12 bases lay in between. This CDR3 is 15 amino acids long. The germline V gene encodes CDR1 SGHAT and CDR2 FQNNGV. CDR3 DNA sequence: TGTGCCAGCAGCTTACTAGTATTATCGACCGGGGAGCTGTTTTTT. Translated: CASSLLVLSTGELFF. Looking up the rest from reference TRBV11-2 and TRBJ2-2 gives the full variable domain: EAGVAQSPRYKIIEKRQSVAFWCNPISGHATLYWYQQILGQGPKLLIQFQNNGVVDDSQLPKDRFSAERLKGVDSTLKIQPAKLEDSAVYLCASSLLVLSTGELFFGEGSRLTVL.

The rearrangement joins TRBV13 to TRBJ1-3, with 8 bases matching TRBD1. CDR1 PRHDT and CDR2 FYEKMQ come from the germline V gene (reference sequence). The CDR3 has 13 residues. Trimming cost V 5 bases and J 12 bases; bases outside gene matches: 9. For the CDR3, the DNA is TGTGCCAGCAGCAGACGGACAGGGACAGTCATATATTTT. Its translation is CASSRRTGTVIYF.

The rearrangement joins TRBV19 to TRBJ1-5, with a tentative D call TRBD1 (5 bases). CDR3 length equals 15 residues. Germline V gene data show CDR1 as LNHDA and CDR2 as SQIVND (reference sequence). Trimming removed 3 bases at V and 2 bases at J, with 11 bases between. The CDR3 region has the DNA TGTGCCAGTAGTATTTCTGGGGCGGGCAATCAGCCCCAGCATTTT. The encoded protein is CASSISGAGNQPQHF.

The gene calls are TRBV27 and TRBJ2-1; 9 positions match TRBD2. V dropped 3 bases and J dropped 6; count of bases not matched to a gene: 6. The CDR3 loop spans 15 amino acids. Germline V lookup: CDR1 MNHEY, CDR2 SMNVEV (reference sequence). CDR3 coding DNA: TGTGCCAGCAGTTTCATAGCGGGAGACGTCAATGAGCAGTTCTTC. Translation gives CASSFIAGDVNEQFF.

The chain joins TRBV5-6 to TRBJ1-1; a possible D gene is TRBD1 (6 bases). Looked up from germline, CDR1 is SGHDT and CDR2 is YYEEEE. The CDR3 has 13 residues. The V end lost 7 bases, the J end lost 1 base, and 11 bases lay between the germline ends. CDR3 protein: CASLLDRNTEAFF. The CDR3 DNA is TGTGCCAGCCTCCTGGACAGGAACACTGAAGCTTTCTTT.

On this clone: A much larger clone lies one base from this, so it may be a read error. The chain links TRBV9 to TRBJ1-1; no clear D. V was clipped by 4 bases and J by 4 bases, with 11 bases between them. The CDR3 loop spans 13 amino acids. Germline CDR1 SGDLS, CDR2 YYNGEE. Here the CDR3 reads CASSLDGFTEAFF. The CDR3 region has the DNA TGTGCCAGCAGCTTAGACGGGTTCACTGAAGCTTTCTTT.